The 23 T cell receptor beta chains given below trace back to one sample, sequenced in a study of shared clonotypes between healthy human individuals. The protocol was immunoSEQ multiplex PCR, while the TCRdb copy is restricted to in-frame clones and leaves out a portion. The sample lists about 1.4 million clones; around 97% were seen once. Sequencing was carried out using naive CD4+ T cells sorted from blood. The subset is: CD45RA+ positively selected. These receptors were taken from a man aged 30-40 years in good health.

The CDR3 bases are TGTGCCAGCAGCAAAGGGGCAATAGAGACCCAGTACTTC. Protein product: CASSKGAIETQYF. The chain couples TRBV7-2 to TRBJ2-5; possible D gene TRBD1, 5 bases. CDR1 SGHTA and CDR2 FQGNSA come from the germline V gene. CDR3 length equals 13 residues. Trimming pared 5 bases from V and 4 bases from J, leaving 11 bases between. The full variable domain, in which reference TRBV7-2 and TRBJ2-5 provide the parts outside the CDR3, is GAGVSQSPSNKVTEKGKDVELRCDPISGHTALYWYRQSLGQGLEFLIYFQGNSAPDKSGLPSDRFSAERTGGSVSTLTIQRTQQEDSAVYLCASSKGAIETQYFGPGTRLLVL.

V and J are TRBV11-1 and TRBJ2-2; 8 bases are shared with TRBD2. Germline CDR1 and CDR2: SGHAT and FQDESV (reference sequence). CDR3 length: 15 residues. The ends lost 5 bases at V and 4 bases at J; junction bases unmatched: 6. The CDR3 region is CASSTRGTSTGELFF. The DNA of the CDR3 is TGTGCCAGCAGCACACGAGGGACTAGCACCGGGGAGCTGTTTTTT.

The chain combines TRBV11-2 with TRBJ2-7; TRBD2 matches 11 bases. The CDR3 covers 18 residues. CDR1 SGHAT and CDR2 FQNNGV come from the germline V gene. V was clipped by 8 bases and J by 2 bases; unmatched bases: 17. The CDR3 DNA follows: TGTGCCAGCCGGCGTCAGCGACTAGCGGGATCTTTCCCCTACGAGCAGTACTTC. It yields the protein CASRRQRLAGSFPYEQYF.

The genes are TRBV14 and TRBJ2-7, with D perhaps TRBD2 (7 bases). The germline gives CDR1 SGHDN, CDR2 FVKESK. The CDR3 runs to 16 residues. V lost 3 bases and J 4 bases, leaving 19 bases between the germline ends. In nucleotides, the CDR3 is TGTGCCAGCAGCCACCTTGGGGGGGGCGGGACGTACGAGCAGTACTTC. Translated: CASSHLGGGGTYEQYF. The whole variable domain, filled in from reference TRBV14 and TRBJ2-7, reads EAGVTQFPSHSVIEKGQTVTLRCDPISGHDNLYWYRRVMGKEIKFLLHFVKESKQDESGMPNNRFLAERTGGTYSTLKVQPAELEDSGVYFCASSHLGGGGTYEQYFGPGTRLTVT.

The chain employs TRBV28 and TRBJ2-3; TRBD1 is a possible D gene (6 bases). This CDR3 spans 15 amino acids. V dropped 9 bases and J dropped 0 bases, with 16 bases sitting between them. Germline CDR1 and CDR2: MDHEN and SYDVKM. The CDR3 reads CARRMWDISTDTQYF. CDR3 coding DNA: TGTGCCAGGAGGATGTGGGACATTAGCACAGATACGCAGTATTTT.

With respect to this clone: This CDR3 is also generated by other DNA sequences in the sample. V usage is TRBV19 and J usage is TRBJ1-3; no firm D call. V shed 2 bases and J shed 1 base, with 12 bases lying between them. The CDR3 sequence is 16 residues long. Germline V CDR1 and CDR2: LNHDA, SQIVND (reference sequence). CDR3 loop: CASSISLVGSGNTIYF. The CDR3 coding sequence is TGTGCCAGTAGTATATCACTTGTTGGATCTGGAAACACCATATATTTT. Supplemented by reference TRBV19 and TRBJ1-3, the full variable domain reads DGGITQSPKYLFRKEGQNVTLSCEQNLNHDAMYWYRQDPGQGLRLIYYSQIVNDFQKGDIAEGYSVSREKKESFPLTVTSAQKNPTAFYLCASSISLVGSGNTIYFGEGSWLTVV.

The J gene is TRBJ2-2, the V gene TRBV7-2; the D gene is possibly TRBD2 (6 bases). Trimming removed 5 bases at V and 4 bases at J, with 11 bases between. This CDR3 spans 14 amino acids. From germline, CDR1 is SGHTA and CDR2 FQGNSA. CDR3 amino acids: CASSRGTVTGELFF. CDR3 DNA sequence: TGTGCCAGCAGCCGGGGGACTGTCACCGGGGAGCTGTTTTTT.

About this clone itself: Other DNA sequences in this specimen translate into the identical CDR3. The genes are TRBV9 and TRBJ2-3; D gene ambiguous. Trimming took off 4 bases at V and 1 base at J, with 7 bases between the two ends. This CDR3 spans 13 amino acids. In germline, CDR1 is SGDLS, CDR2 YYNGEE. The CDR3 protein is CASSFGGTDTQYF. The CDR3 nucleotides are TGTGCCAGCAGCTTCGGTGGCACAGATACGCAGTATTTT.

This clone was seen a single time. This sequence joins TRBV6-6 and TRBJ1-1, with a weak D call TRBD1 (6 bases). The CDR3 totals 16 residues. The V end was cut by 2 bases, the J end by 5 bases, with 18 bases between. Per the germline V gene, CDR1 is MNHNY and CDR2 is SVGAGI (reference sequence). The CDR3 region is CASSYPRDQRGTEAFF. DNA of the CDR3: TGTGCCAGCAGTTACCCTCGGGACCAGAGGGGGACTGAAGCTTTCTTT.

This clone was counted between two and nine times. The rearrangement links TRBV18 to TRBJ2-3; D is uncertain. This CDR3 spans 13 amino acids. Germline lookup yields CDR1 KGHSH and CDR2 LQKENI. V was cut by 4 bases and J by 0 bases, with 5 bases left in between. CDR3 amino acids: CASSRPSTDTQYF. The CDR3 region has the DNA TGTGCCAGCTCACGGCCTAGCACAGATACGCAGTATTTT. Full variable domain (outside the CDR3, taken from reference TRBV18 and TRBJ2-3): NAGVMQNPRHLVRRRGQEARLRCSPMKGHSHVYWYRQLPEEGLKFMVYLQKENIIDESGMPKERFSAEFPKEGPSILRIQQVVRGDSAAYFCASSRPSTDTQYFGPGTRLTVL.

The genes are TRBV7-2 and TRBJ2-7, with TRBD1 as a possible D gene (5 bases). Germline CDR1 is SGHTA and CDR2 is FQGNSA. Deletions cut 5 bases from V and 4 bases from J, with 15 bases between. This CDR3 is built from 14 residues. The DNA of the CDR3 is TGTGCCAGCAGCCTAACCTTGACAGTTTACGAGCAGTACTTC. Translated, it gives CASSLTLTVYEQYF.

CDR3 amino acids: CAIRDPTGVRTEAFF. CDR3 DNA sequence: TGTGCCATCAGGGACCCGACGGGGGTGAGGACTGAAGCTTTCTTT. The V call is TRBV10-3, the J call TRBJ1-1; D possibly corresponds to TRBD1 (5 bases). V was pared by 6 bases and J by 5 bases, with 19 bases between. From germline, CDR1 is ENHRY and CDR2 SYGVKD. This CDR3 comprises 15 residues.

About this clone itself: Additional DNA sequences in this sample encode the identical CDR3. V gene TRBV28 combines with J gene TRBJ2-7; no clear D. Trimming cost V 4 bases and J 3 bases, with 7 bases left between them. The CDR3 length is 12 residues. Germline CDR1 is MDHEN and CDR2 is SYDVKM. The CDR3 sequence: CASSSRLYEQYF. CDR3 DNA sequence: TGTGCCAGCAGTTCACGACTCTACGAGCAGTACTTC.

This clone came up a few times. The rearrangement joins TRBV4-2 to TRBJ2-7; 12 bases fit TRBD2. CDR1 is LGHNA and CDR2 is YNFKEQ in the germline V gene. The CDR3 contains 17 residues. V was clipped by 4 bases and J by 2 bases; unmatched bases: 9. The CDR3 protein is CASSRRLAGVVTYEQYF. The CDR3, as DNA: TGTGCCAGCAGCCGGAGACTAGCGGGAGTAGTAACCTACGAGCAGTACTTC.

The V and J genes are TRBV11-2 and TRBJ1-4; 7 nucleotides agree with TRBD1. The J segment lost 5 bases and the V segment lost 3 bases, leaving 6 bases of the junction unmatched. Germline V gives CDR1 SGHAT, CDR2 FQNNGV. The CDR3 extends over 15 amino acids. The CDR3 reads CASSFSGTVNEKLFF. The CDR3 coding sequence is TGTGCCAGCAGCTTTTCCGGGACAGTGAATGAAAAACTGTTTTTT. Drawing the rest from reference TRBV11-2 and TRBJ1-4, the complete variable domain is EAGVAQSPRYKIIEKRQSVAFWCNPISGHATLYWYQQILGQGPKLLIQFQNNGVVDDSQLPKDRFSAERLKGVDSTLKIQPAKLEDSAVYLCASSFSGTVNEKLFFGSGTQLSVL.

The V call is TRBV7-9, the J call TRBJ2-1; 9 bases line up with TRBD2. V shed 4 bases and J 8 bases; nucleotides not matched to a gene: 9. CDR1 is SEHNR and CDR2 is FQNEAQ in the germline V gene (reference sequence). The CDR3 loop spans 15 amino acids. The CDR3 reads CASSSGGTSIHEQFF. CDR3 DNA: TGTGCCAGCAGCTCCGGCGGGACTAGCATCCATGAGCAGTTCTTC.

This rearrangement joins TRBV19 to TRBJ2-7; possible D gene TRBD1, 6 bases. Per the germline V gene, CDR1 is LNHDA and CDR2 is SQIVND (reference sequence). Deletions cut 5 bases from V and 4 bases from J, with 15 bases between. The CDR3 loop spans 14 amino acids. The CDR3 loop is CASSASRDTYEQYF. The CDR3 DNA follows: TGTGCCAGTAGTGCGTCCCGGGACACGTACGAGCAGTACTTC.

V and J are TRBV10-3 and TRBJ1-4, with TRBD1 identical over 8 bases. Germline assignment: CDR1 ENHRY and CDR2 SYGVKD. The V gene end was trimmed by 6 bases and the J gene end by 7 bases; junction bases not matched to a gene: 7. The CDR3 sequence is 14 residues long. The CDR3 spells CAIRPDRGGEKLFF. The CDR3 nucleotides read TGTGCCATCAGACCTGACAGGGGCGGTGAAAAACTGTTTTTT.

V gene TRBV5-4 combines with J gene TRBJ2-7; 11 bases line up with TRBD2. The germline CDR1 and CDR2 sequences are SGHNT and YYREEE (reference sequence). V was pared by 4 bases and J by 3 bases, with 6 bases of the junction left unmatched. The CDR3 length is 15 residues. Here the CDR3 reads CASSLLTSGSYEQYF. The CDR3 nucleotides read TGTGCCAGCAGCCTCTTAACTAGCGGGAGCTACGAGCAGTACTTC.

This clone appeared a single time. The V and J genes are TRBV5-4 and TRBJ2-5; a weak D match, TRBD2 (7 bases). The CDR3 spans 14 residues. Germline lookup yields CDR1 SGHNT and CDR2 YYREEE (reference sequence). The ends were cut back, 5 bases at V and 4 bases at J, with 15 bases in the middle. This CDR3 is CASRPGGAGETQYF. The CDR3 DNA reads as TGTGCCAGCAGGCCTGGGGGGGCGGGAGAGACCCAGTACTTC.

The V and J genes are TRBV27 and TRBJ2-1; 7 bases are shared with TRBD1. Germline loops: CDR1 MNHEY, CDR2 SMNVEV (reference sequence). V lost 5 bases, J lost 6 bases, and 7 bases stayed unmatched. The CDR3 has 14 amino acids. CDR3 residues: CASSPGTVPNEQFF. In DNA, the CDR3 is TGTGCCAGCAGTCCAGGGACAGTTCCCAATGAGCAGTTCTTC.

DNA of the CDR3: TGCGCCAGCAGCTTGGTTGACTCTCGCTCTGGAAACACCATATATTTT. Its translation: CASSLVDSRSGNTIYF. The chain couples TRBV5-1 to TRBJ1-3; D ambiguous. The CDR3 length is 16 residues. Trimming pared 0 bases from V and 0 bases from J, leaving 10 bases between. Germline V lookup: CDR1 SGHRS, CDR2 YFSETQ. Full variable domain (remainder filled in from reference TRBV5-1 and TRBJ1-3): KAGVTQTPRYLIKTRGQQVTLSCSPISGHRSVSWYQQTPGQGLQFLFEYFSETQRNKGNFPGRFSGRQFSNSRSEMNVSTLELGDSALYLCASSLVDSRSGNTIYFGEGSWLTVV.

This sequence joins TRBV30 and TRBJ1-1; D is perhaps TRBD1 (5 bases). Trimming took 4 bases from V and 4 from J, leaving 13 bases between them. The CDR3 consists of 13 residues. Per germline, CDR1 GTSNPN and CDR2 SVGIG (reference sequence). CDR3 DNA sequence: TGTGCCTGGACGCCTAGTGGGGCCACTGAAGCTTTCTTT. Translated: CAWTPSGATEAFF. The full variable domain, rest sourced from reference TRBV30 and TRBJ1-1, is SQTIHQWPATLVQPVGSPLSLECTVEGTSNPNLYWYRQAAGRGLQLLFYSVGIGQISSEVPQNLSASRPQDRQFILSSKKLLLSDSGFYLCAWTPSGATEAFFGQGTRLTVV.